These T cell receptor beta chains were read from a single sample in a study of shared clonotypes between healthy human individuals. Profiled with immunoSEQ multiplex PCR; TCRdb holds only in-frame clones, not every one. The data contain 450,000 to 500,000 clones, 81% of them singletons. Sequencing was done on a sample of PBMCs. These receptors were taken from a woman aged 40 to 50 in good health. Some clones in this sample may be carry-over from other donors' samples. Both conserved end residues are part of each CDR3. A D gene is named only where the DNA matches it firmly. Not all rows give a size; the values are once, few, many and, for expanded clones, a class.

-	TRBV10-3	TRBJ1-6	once	TGTGCCATCAGTGCGCCAATGGGGGGTGGCATTTCACCCCTCCACTTT	CAISAPMGGGISPLHF
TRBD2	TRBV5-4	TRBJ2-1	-	TGTGCCAGCAGCCTAGCGGGAGGGAGCTCCTACAATGAGCAGTTCTTC	CASSLAGGSSYNEQFF
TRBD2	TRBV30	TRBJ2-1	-	TGTGCCGGGGGACTAGCGGGAGGAGTCCATATACGGAATGAGCAGTTCTTC	CAGGLAGGVHIRNEQFF
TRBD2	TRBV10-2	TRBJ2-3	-	TGCGCCAGCAGTGAGACCCAAGTTGCGGGAGGGGTAAGAGGCACAGATACGCAGTATTTT	CASSETQVAGGVRGTDTQYF
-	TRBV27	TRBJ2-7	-	TGTGCCAGCAGACTAGTTACAGGGCGGATGTCCTACGAGCAGTACTTC	CASRLVTGRMSYEQYF
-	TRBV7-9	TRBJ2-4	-	TGTGCCAGCAGCCTACAGGGAGATCCCAAAAACATTCAGTACTTC	CASSLQGDPKNIQYF
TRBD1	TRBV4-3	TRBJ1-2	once	TGCGCCAGCAGCCCCGGAGGGGGCACTAACTATGGCTACACCTTC	CASSPGGGTNYGYTF
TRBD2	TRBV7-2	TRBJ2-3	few	TGTGCCACGGGGGTAGGGAGGGGAGATACGCAGTATTTT	CATGVGRGDTQYF
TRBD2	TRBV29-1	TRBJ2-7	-	TGCAGCGTCCTGACTAGCGGGTCTTACGAGCAGTACTTC	CSVLTSGSYEQYF
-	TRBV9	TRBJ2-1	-	TGTGCCAGCAGTGTAGGGGCCAGGGGTTCGAATGAGCAGTTCTTC	CASSVGARGSNEQFF
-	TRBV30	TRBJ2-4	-	TGTGCCTGGAGTGTGAAGAAAGCCAAAAACATTCAGTACTTC	CAWSVKKAKNIQYF
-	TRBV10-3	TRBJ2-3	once	TGTGCCATCAGGCAGACTAGGCTCACAGATACGCAGTATTTT	CAIRQTRLTDTQYF
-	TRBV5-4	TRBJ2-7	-	TGTGCCAGCAGCTTGGGCGGACCCTCCCGCGAGCAGTACTTC	CASSLGGPSREQYF
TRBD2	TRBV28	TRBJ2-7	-	TGTGCCAGCAGCCGGGCCGGGGGGGAGGTCTACGAGCAGTACTTC	CASSRAGGEVYEQYF
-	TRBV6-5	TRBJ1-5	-	TGTGCCAGCATGCCCCAGCATTTT	CASMPQHF
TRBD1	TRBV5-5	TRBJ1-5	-	TGTGCCAGCACCGTGACAGGGGCGTACAATCAGCCCCAGCATTTT	CASTVTGAYNQPQHF
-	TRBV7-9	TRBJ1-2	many	TGTGCCAGCAGCTTAGCGCTTGGGGACACTTTATATGGCTACACCTTC	CASSLALGDTLYGYTF
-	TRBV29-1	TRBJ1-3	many	TGCAGCGTTAATGTTGGGGGGACGGGAAACACCATATATTTT	CSVNVGGTGNTIYF
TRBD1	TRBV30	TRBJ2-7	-	TGTGCCTGGAGCCCCGGGGGACAGGGATCCTACGAGCAGTACTTC	CAWSPGGQGSYEQYF
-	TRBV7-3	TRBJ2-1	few	TGTGCCAGCGGTGACTCCTACAATGAGCAGTTCTTC	CASGDSYNEQFF
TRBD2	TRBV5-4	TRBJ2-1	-	TGTGCCAGCAGCTTAGCGGGAGGGCGCTATGAGCAGTTCTTC	CASSLAGGRYEQFF
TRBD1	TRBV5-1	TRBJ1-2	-	TGCGCCAGCAGCGACCGGGACAGGACATTTAACTATGGCTACACCTTC	CASSDRDRTFNYGYTF
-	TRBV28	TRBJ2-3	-	TGTGCCAGCAGTTTAATGGGTACTACTAGCACAGATACGCAGTATTTT	CASSLMGTTSTDTQYF
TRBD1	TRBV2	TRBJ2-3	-	TGTGCCAGCAGTGAGGACAGGGGATTACATACGCAGTATTTT	CASSEDRGLHTQYF
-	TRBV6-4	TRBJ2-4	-	TGTGCCAGCAGTGACGGAGCCAAAAACATTCAGTACTTC	CASSDGAKNIQYF
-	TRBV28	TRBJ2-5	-	TGTGCCAGCAGTTCTCACATAGCCCGGGAGACCCAGTACTTC	CASSSHIARETQYF
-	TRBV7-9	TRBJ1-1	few	TGTGCCAGCAGCCTTCAGGGTCTGGGCACTGAAGCTTTCTTT	CASSLQGLGTEAFF
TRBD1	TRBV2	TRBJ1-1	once	TGTGCCAGCAAGGGACAGGGGGACCGTATGGCTTTCTTT	CASKGQGDRMAFF
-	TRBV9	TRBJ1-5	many	TGTGCCAGCAGCGTAGGTGGGGCAGGTCAGCCCCAGCATTTT	CASSVGGAGQPQHF
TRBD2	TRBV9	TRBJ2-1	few	TGTGCCAGCAGCGTAGTGAGCGGGAGCAGTGAGCAGTTCTTC	CASSVVSGSSEQFF
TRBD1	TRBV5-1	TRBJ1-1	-	TGCGCCAGCAGCCGGGACAGGGGGAACACTGAAGCTTTCTTT	CASSRDRGNTEAFF
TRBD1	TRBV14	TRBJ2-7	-	TGTGCCAGCAGCCAACTTGACAGGGTATCCTACGAGCAGTACTTC	CASSQLDRVSYEQYF
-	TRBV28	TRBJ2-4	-	TGTGCCAGCACTACGCCGGGACACTTAAACATTCAGTACTTC	CASTTPGHLNIQYF
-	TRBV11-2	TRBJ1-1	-	TGTGCCAGCAGCCCTCAATTGAACACTGAAGCTTTCTTT	CASSPQLNTEAFF
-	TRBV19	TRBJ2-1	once	TGTGCCAGTAGTACCCTAGCCCACCGGGCGGATGAGCAGTTCTTC	CASSTLAHRADEQFF
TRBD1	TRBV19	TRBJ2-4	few	TGTGCCAGTAGTATAACGTCGGGACAGACAGCCAAAAACATTCAGTACTTC	CASSITSGQTAKNIQYF
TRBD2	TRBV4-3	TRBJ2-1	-	TGCGCCAGCAGCCAAGGACTAGCGCAGGGGAGAGGGAAGTTCTTC	CASSQGLAQGRGKFF
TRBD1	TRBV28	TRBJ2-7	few	TGTGCCAGCAGTAGGACAGGGGGCGCGTACGAGCAGTACTTC	CASSRTGGAYEQYF
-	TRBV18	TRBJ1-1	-	TGTGCTAGCTCACTAGGCCAGGGTGAAGCTTTCTTT	CASSLGQGEAFF
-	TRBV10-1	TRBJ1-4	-	TGCGCCAGCAGTGATCCAGCCGTAGGAAAACTGTTTTTT	CASSDPAVGKLFF
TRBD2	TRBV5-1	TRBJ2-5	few	TGCGCCAGCAGCCAAACTAGCGGGAGGCCAGAGACCCAGTACTTC	CASSQTSGRPETQYF
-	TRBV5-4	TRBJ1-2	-	TGTGCCAGCAGCCTCCGATCGGAGGCGGTGGGAGGCTACACCTTC	CASSLRSEAVGGYTF
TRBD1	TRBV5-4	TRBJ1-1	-	TGTGCCAGCAGCTTGCCTGGACAGGGAGTGAACACTGAAGCTTTCTTT	CASSLPGQGVNTEAFF
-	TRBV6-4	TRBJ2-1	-	TGTGCCAGCAGTGGAGATTCCTACAATGAGCAGTTCTTC	CASSGDSYNEQFF
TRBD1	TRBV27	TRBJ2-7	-	TGTGCCAGCATGGGGACAGGAAACGAGCAGTACTTC	CASMGTGNEQYF
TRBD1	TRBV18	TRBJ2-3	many	TGTGCCAGCTCACCGCTTACAGGGGGCGGCACAGATACGCAGTATTTT	CASSPLTGGGTDTQYF
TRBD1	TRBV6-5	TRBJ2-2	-	TGTGCCAGCAGGCCCGGGACAGGGTCTACCGGGGAGCTGTTTTTT	CASRPGTGSTGELFF
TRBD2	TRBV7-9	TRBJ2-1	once	TGTGCCAGCAGCTTACAGCGGCTAGCGGGCGAGCAGTTCTTC	CASSLQRLAGEQFF
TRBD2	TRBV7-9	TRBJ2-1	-	TGTGCCAGCAGCTTTAGAGGACTAGCGGGAGAGACCAGCAATGAGCAGTTCTTC	CASSFRGLAGETSNEQFF
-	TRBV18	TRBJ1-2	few	TGTGCCAGCTCACAACCGGCAGGGAGCTATGGCTACACCTTC	CASSQPAGSYGYTF
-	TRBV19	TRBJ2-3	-	TGTGCCAGTAGTATTGGCGGGACACTCACAGATACGCAGTATTTT	CASSIGGTLTDTQYF
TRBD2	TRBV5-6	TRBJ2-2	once	TGTGCCAGCAGCGTGGGACTAGCGGGCGGGGAGCTGTTTTTT	CASSVGLAGGELFF
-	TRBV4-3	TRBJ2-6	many	TGCGCCAGCAGCCAAGATGCAGGGGTCGGGGCCAACGTCCTGACTTTC	CASSQDAGVGANVLTF
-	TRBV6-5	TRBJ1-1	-	TGTGCCAGCACCACGAGGATGGGGAACACTGAAGCTTTCTTT	CASTTRMGNTEAFF
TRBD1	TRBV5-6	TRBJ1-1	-	TGTGCCAGCAGCTGGACAGGGACCAGGAGCACTGAAGCTTTCTTT	CASSWTGTRSTEAFF